At least ten counts were recorded for the clone carrying this T cell receptor beta chain. Its specificity is unknown. These data are taken from a study of neurological immune-mediated disorders. Points from the study as a whole: The level of TCR clonal expansion was highest in patients with HTLV-1-associated myelopathy and lowest in multiple sclerosis, where it fell below the level seen in healthy controls.

CDR3 length equals 14 residues. The germline gives CDR1 MDHEN, CDR2 SYDVKM. V shed 4 bases and J 8 bases; nucleotides not matched to a gene: 6. 2 million PBMCs stored at -80 C were the source of the unsorted libraries. The output of every sequencing run exceeded 190 million TCR-beta sequences, derived from 15-18 subjects. TCRdb recomputed calls from the 5' RACE reads with MiXCR, one row per CDR3 protein. The sample has about 60,000 distinct CDR3 sequences, about 3.2% seen once. The source material was PBMCs. This receptor was obtained from an older woman with multiple sclerosis. The chain has TRBV28 and TRBJ1-2, with TRBD1 matching 11 bases. The CDR3: CASSSPDRGLGYTF. The CDR3 bases are TGTGCCAGCAGTTCCCCGGACAGGGGGCTAGGCTACACCTTC.